This TCR beta chain originates from a study of blood T cell repertoires in COVID-19. Study summary: The origin of the acute and convalescent COVID-19 samples was the United States, Italy and Spain. T cells, B-cell-depleted T cells, or PBMCs supplied cDNA or gDNA.

The protocol was immunoSEQ multiplex PCR, while the TCRdb copy is restricted to in-frame clones and leaves out a portion. This sample has 250,000 to 350,000 clones, with more than 80% found just once. The participants were between about 18 and 95 years old and came from some 23 US areas. Cohort placement rested on clinical history that participants reported themselves. Germline CDR1 is SQVTM and CDR2 is ANQGSEA. The ends lost 5 bases at V and 5 bases at J; junction bases unmatched: 5. CDR3 size: 13 residues. The chain employs TRBV29-1 and TRBJ2-2; TRBD1 agrees at 7 bases. The TCR originated in a woman aged 25 to 39 who had recovered from COVID-19. Sequenced material: PBMCs or T cells enriched from blood (not recorded which). The CDR3 coding sequence is TGCAGCGTTTCAGGGGGTTGGACCGGGGAGCTGTTTTTT. Protein product: CSVSGGWTGELFF.